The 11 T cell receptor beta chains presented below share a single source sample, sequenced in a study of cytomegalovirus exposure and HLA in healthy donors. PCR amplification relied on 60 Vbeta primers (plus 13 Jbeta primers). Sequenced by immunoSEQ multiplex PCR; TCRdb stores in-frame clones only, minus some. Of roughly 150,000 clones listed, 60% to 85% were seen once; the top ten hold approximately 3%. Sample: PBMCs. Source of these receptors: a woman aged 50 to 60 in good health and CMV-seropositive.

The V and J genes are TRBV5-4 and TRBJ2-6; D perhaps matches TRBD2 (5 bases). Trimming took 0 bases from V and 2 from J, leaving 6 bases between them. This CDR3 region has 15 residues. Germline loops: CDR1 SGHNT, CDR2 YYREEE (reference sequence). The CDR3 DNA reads TGTGCCAGCAGCTTGGCCGGGGCTGGGGCCAACGTCCTGACTTTC. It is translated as CASSLAGAGANVLTF.

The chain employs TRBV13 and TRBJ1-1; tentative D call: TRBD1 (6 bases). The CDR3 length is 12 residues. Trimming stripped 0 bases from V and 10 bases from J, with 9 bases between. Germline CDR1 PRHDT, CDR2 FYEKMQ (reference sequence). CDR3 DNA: TGTGCCAGCAGCTTAGGGAGGGGGGGAGCTTTCTTT. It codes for CASSLGRGGAFF.

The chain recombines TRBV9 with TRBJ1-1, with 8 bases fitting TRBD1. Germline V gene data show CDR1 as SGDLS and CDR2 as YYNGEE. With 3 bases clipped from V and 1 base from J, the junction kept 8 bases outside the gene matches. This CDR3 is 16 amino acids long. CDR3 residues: CASSERDRLPNTEAFF. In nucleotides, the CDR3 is TGTGCCAGCAGCGAGCGGGACAGGTTACCGAACACTGAAGCTTTCTTT.

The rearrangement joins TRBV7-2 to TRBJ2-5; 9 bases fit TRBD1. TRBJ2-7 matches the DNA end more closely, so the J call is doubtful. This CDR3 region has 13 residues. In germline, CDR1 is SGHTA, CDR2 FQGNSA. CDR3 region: CASSGQGIGEQYF. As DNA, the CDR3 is TGTGCCAGCAGCGGACAGGGGATCGGCGAGCAGTACTTC.

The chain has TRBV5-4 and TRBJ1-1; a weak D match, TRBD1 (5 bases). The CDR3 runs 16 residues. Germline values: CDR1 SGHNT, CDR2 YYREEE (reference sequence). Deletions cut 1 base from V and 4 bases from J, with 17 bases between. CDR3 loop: CASSLSREGSITEAFF. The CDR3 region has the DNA TGTGCCAGCAGCTTGTCTAGGGAGGGGAGTATCACTGAAGCTTTCTTT.

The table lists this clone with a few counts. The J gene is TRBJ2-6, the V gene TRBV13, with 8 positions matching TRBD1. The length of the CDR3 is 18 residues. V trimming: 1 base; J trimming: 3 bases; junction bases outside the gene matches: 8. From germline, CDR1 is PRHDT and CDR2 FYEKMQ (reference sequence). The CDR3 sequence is CASSLVAGGAYGANVLTF. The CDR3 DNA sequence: TGTGCCAGCAGCTTAGTGGCAGGGGGCGCATATGGGGCCAACGTCCTGACTTTC.

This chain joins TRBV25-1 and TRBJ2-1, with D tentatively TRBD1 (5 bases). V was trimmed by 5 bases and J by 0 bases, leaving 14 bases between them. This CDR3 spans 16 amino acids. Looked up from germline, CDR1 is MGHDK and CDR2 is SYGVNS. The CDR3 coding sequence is TGTGCCAGCAGTCCGCGGACAACCAACTCCTACAATGAGCAGTTCTTC. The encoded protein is CASSPRTTNSYNEQFF.

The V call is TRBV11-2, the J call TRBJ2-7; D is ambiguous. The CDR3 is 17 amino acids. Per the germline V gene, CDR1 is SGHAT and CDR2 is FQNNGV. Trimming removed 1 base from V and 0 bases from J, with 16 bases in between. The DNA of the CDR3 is TGTGCCAGCAGCTTAGTGTATGGGCAAGTCTACTCCTACGAGCAGTACTTC. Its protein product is CASSLVYGQVYSYEQYF.

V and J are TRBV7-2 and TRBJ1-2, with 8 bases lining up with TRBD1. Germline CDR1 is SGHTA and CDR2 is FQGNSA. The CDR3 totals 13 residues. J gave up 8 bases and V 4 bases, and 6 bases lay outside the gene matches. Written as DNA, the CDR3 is TGTGCCAGCAGCTCGACTACAGGGGGAGGCTACACCTTC. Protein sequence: CASSSTTGGGYTF.

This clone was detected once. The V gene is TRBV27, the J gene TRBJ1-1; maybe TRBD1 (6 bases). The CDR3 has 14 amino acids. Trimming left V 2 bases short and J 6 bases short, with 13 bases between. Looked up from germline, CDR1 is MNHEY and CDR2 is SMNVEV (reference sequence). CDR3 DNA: TGTGCCAGCAGTTTAACAAACAGGGTCTCTGAAGCTTTCTTT. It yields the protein CASSLTNRVSEAFF.

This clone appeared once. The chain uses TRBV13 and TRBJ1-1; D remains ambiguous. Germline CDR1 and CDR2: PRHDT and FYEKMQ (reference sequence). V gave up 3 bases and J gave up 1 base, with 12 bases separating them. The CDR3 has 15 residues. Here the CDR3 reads CASSFLRAGNTEAFF. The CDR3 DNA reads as TGTGCCAGCAGCTTCCTGAGGGCGGGGAACACTGAAGCTTTCTTT.